This passage covers 5 T cell receptor beta chains from one sample sequenced in a study of tumor and adjacent non-tumor tissue in lung cancer. RNA was extracted from bulk tissue without any cell sorting. TCRbeta libraries were built with three rounds of nested PCR, modified from ARM-PCR. One entry per CDR3 protein, called by TCRdb with MiXCR from the multiplex PCR reads. The top ten clones hold roughly 13% of a sample with some 120,000 distinct CDR3 sequences, around three fifths of them seen once. The sample was lung tumor tissue. These receptors were collected from a man aged 25 to 45 with non-small cell lung cancer.

The chain joins TRBV11-2 to TRBJ1-5; D not resolved. The CDR3 has 14 amino acids. With 10 bases removed from V and 7 bases from J, the gap between germline ends came to 20 bases. Per germline, CDR1 SGHAT and CDR2 FQNNGV. The CDR3 nucleotides read TGTGCCAAGAGCTTAGATGGGGAGGCGCAGCCCCAGCATTTT. It specifies CAKSLDGEAQPQHF.

This rearrangement joins TRBV11-2 to TRBJ2-1; 16 bases agree with TRBD2. V dropped 11 bases and J dropped 8; count of bases not matched to a gene: 12. The CDR3 covers 16 residues. Germline V gene data show CDR1 as SGHAT and CDR2 as FQNNGV. The CDR3 is CAYSNTGTSGRDEQFF. The DNA of the CDR3 is TGTGCCTACAGCAACACGGGGACTAGCGGGAGGGATGAGCAGTTCTTC.

To note about this clonotype: A much larger clonotype is one base distant, so this may be a read error. Because it lacks the conserved phenylalanine or tryptophan at the end, this CDR3 is likely a read error. The chain carries TRBV6-6 and TRBJ1-4, with a tentative D call TRBD1 (5 bases). With 5 bases removed from V and 8 bases from J, the gap between germline ends came to 15 bases. The CDR3 is 14 residues long. Germline V lookup: CDR1 MNHNY, CDR2 SVGAGI (reference sequence). As DNA, the CDR3 is TGTGCCAGCAGTCGGGACCAGGCGGCCGAAAAACTGTTTTAT. Its translation: CASSRDQAAEKLFY.

In the case of this clonotype: Being one base from a much bigger clone, this may be a read error. This rearrangement joins TRBV4-2 to TRBJ2-2, with D perhaps TRBD1 or TRBD2 (6 bases each). CDR1 is LGHNA and CDR2 is YNFKEQ in the germline V gene. The CDR3 extends over 17 amino acids. The V gene lost 5 bases and the J gene lost 3 bases, with 19 bases spanning the gap. The CDR3 loop reads CASSVRLARGDTGELFF. The CDR3 DNA reads as TGTGCCAGCAGCGTAAGATTAGCGAGGGGGGACACCGGGGAGCTGTTTTTT.

In regard to this clonotype: A read error may explain this, as a much larger clone is one base away. The gene calls are TRBV28 and TRBJ1-1; 9 bases map to TRBD1. Germline values: CDR1 MDHEN, CDR2 SYDVKM. The CDR3 has 16 residues. Trimming at V came to 5 bases and at J to 3 bases, leaving 10 bases not matched to a gene. The DNA for the CDR3 is TGTGCCAGCAGTGCAAAACAGGGGGCCTTGGACACTGAAGCTTTCTTT. Amino acids: CASSAKQGALDTEAFF.